The rows below give T cell receptor beta chains drawn from one sample of a study of STAT3 mutations in large granular lymphocyte leukemia. Sequencing used immunoSEQ multiplex PCR; TCRdb keeps in-frame clones, though not all of them. The table lists about 42,000 clones, around 80% of them singletons, with around 0.43% in the top ten. Input material: PBMCs. These receptors were collected from a human donor with T large granular lymphocyte leukemia. Some clones in this sample may be carry-over from other donors' samples. Both conserved end residues are part of each CDR3. The order of the fields is CDR3 DNA, CDR3 protein, J gene, V gene, D gene, clone size. D genes are given only for firm matches. Not all rows give a size; the values are once, few, many and, for expanded clones, a class.

CDR3 DNA: TGTGCCACCAGCAGAGATCTGGCAGGGAAAGGCTACACCTTC
CDR3 protein: CATSRDLAGKGYTF
J gene: TRBJ1-2
V gene: TRBV15
D gene: .
clone size: .

CDR3 DNA: TGTGCCAGCGGTTCGGGGGGGAACACTGAAGCTTTCTTT
CDR3 protein: CASGSGGNTEAFF
J gene: TRBJ1-1
V gene: TRBV27
D gene: .
clone size: few

CDR3 DNA: TGTGCCAGCAGGGACAGGGGGCGGGTTTTCTATGGCTACACCTTC
CDR3 protein: CASRDRGRVFYGYTF
J gene: TRBJ1-2
V gene: TRBV6-4
D gene: TRBD1
clone size: .

CDR3 DNA: TGTGCCACCGACCGGGACAACTACGAGCAGTACTTC
CDR3 protein: CATDRDNYEQYF
J gene: TRBJ2-7
V gene: TRBV28
D gene: .
clone size: .

CDR3 DNA: TGTGCCAGCAGCGTTAGCGGGGGTGCCAGGGGAGATACGCAGTATTTT
CDR3 protein: CASSVSGGARGDTQYF
J gene: TRBJ2-3
V gene: TRBV9
D gene: TRBD2
clone size: few

CDR3 DNA: TGTGCCAGCAGCTCTCGGACAGGCAGGGTGAACACTGAAGCTTTCTTT
CDR3 protein: CASSSRTGRVNTEAFF
J gene: TRBJ1-1
V gene: TRBV7-2
D gene: TRBD1
clone size: .

CDR3 DNA: TGTGCCAGCTCACCCTCGACCGTCACAGATACGCAGTATTTT
CDR3 protein: CASSPSTVTDTQYF
J gene: TRBJ2-3
V gene: TRBV18
D gene: .
clone size: .

CDR3 DNA: TGCGCCAGCAGCCATTCCCTTACTAGCGGGGGACGCACAGATACGCAGTATTTT
CDR3 protein: CASSHSLTSGGRTDTQYF
J gene: TRBJ2-3
V gene: TRBV4-3
D gene: TRBD2
clone size: .

CDR3 DNA: TGTGCCAGCAGCGACGACGTAGAGAACTATGGCTACACCTTC
CDR3 protein: CASSDDVENYGYTF
J gene: TRBJ1-2
V gene: TRBV5-4
D gene: .
clone size: .

CDR3 DNA: TGTGCCAGCAGCCCTAACGGGGGGGGCCCCTACGAGCAGTACTTC
CDR3 protein: CASSPNGGGPYEQYF
J gene: TRBJ2-7
V gene: TRBV7-8
D gene: TRBD2
clone size: .

CDR3 DNA: TGTGCCACCAGCGGGAGAAGAGAGAACACTGAAGCTTTCTTT
CDR3 protein: CATSGRRENTEAFF
J gene: TRBJ1-1
V gene: TRBV15
D gene: .
clone size: .

CDR3 DNA: TGTGCCAGCAGCACCGGGCGGATTAATCAGCCCCAGCATTTT
CDR3 protein: CASSTGRINQPQHF
J gene: TRBJ1-5
V gene: TRBV6-5
D gene: .
clone size: .

CDR3 DNA: TGCGCCAGCAGCAGAGCGGGGGGGACCTACAATGAGCAGTTCTTC
CDR3 protein: CASSRAGGTYNEQFF
J gene: TRBJ2-1
V gene: TRBV5-1
D gene: TRBD2
clone size: .

CDR3 DNA: TGTGCCAGCAGAGACAGAAATCAGCCCCAGCATTTT
CDR3 protein: CASRDRNQPQHF
J gene: TRBJ1-5
V gene: TRBV19
D gene: .
clone size: .

CDR3 DNA: TGTGCCAGCAGCCGCCACGGGACACCCTTTGGTGAGCAGTTCTTC
CDR3 protein: CASSRHGTPFGEQFF
J gene: TRBJ2-1
V gene: TRBV14
D gene: .
clone size: .

CDR3 DNA: TGTGCCAGCAGGACCTACAAGGGGTCCTACGAGCAGTACTTC
CDR3 protein: CASRTYKGSYEQYF
J gene: TRBJ2-7
V gene: TRBV28
D gene: .
clone size: .

CDR3 DNA: TGTGCCAGCAGCCAGGGGGGGTGGCGTACTAGCACAGATACGCAGTATTTT
CDR3 protein: CASSQGGWRTSTDTQYF
J gene: TRBJ2-3
V gene: TRBV7-9
D gene: .
clone size: .

CDR3 DNA: TGTGCCAGCAGCCAGCGGGCCCCCACATCGGATACGCAGTATTTT
CDR3 protein: CASSQRAPTSDTQYF
J gene: TRBJ2-3
V gene: TRBV9
D gene: .
clone size: .

CDR3 DNA: TGTGCCAGCAGCCCGCAGGGAATTGGATCCGGGGAGCTGTTTTTT
CDR3 protein: CASSPQGIGSGELFF
J gene: TRBJ2-2
V gene: TRBV11-2
D gene: .
clone size: .

CDR3 DNA: TGTGCCAGCAGTTTATGGACAGGGCGCGAAAAACTGTTTTTT
CDR3 protein: CASSLWTGREKLFF
J gene: TRBJ1-4
V gene: TRBV28
D gene: TRBD1
clone size: few

CDR3 DNA: TGTGCCTGGACTCAGGGAGTAGAGGAAAAACTGTTTTTT
CDR3 protein: CAWTQGVEEKLFF
J gene: TRBJ1-4
V gene: TRBV30
D gene: .
clone size: .

CDR3 DNA: TGTGCCAGCTCTCGACTTCGGGAGACCCAGTACTTC
CDR3 protein: CASSRLRETQYF
J gene: TRBJ2-5
V gene: TRBV6-5
D gene: .
clone size: .

CDR3 DNA: TGTGCCAGCAGCTTCCCTGAGGACAGGGCGGGCTATGGCTACACCTTC
CDR3 protein: CASSFPEDRAGYGYTF
J gene: TRBJ1-2
V gene: TRBV5-4
D gene: TRBD1
clone size: .

CDR3 DNA: TGCAGCGTGCGGACAGGGGTCAACACCGGGGAGCTGTTTTTT
CDR3 protein: CSVRTGVNTGELFF
J gene: TRBJ2-2
V gene: TRBV29-1
D gene: TRBD1
clone size: .

CDR3 DNA: TGTGCCTATCTAACCGGGACAGGGGGCTCTGGGGCCAACGTCCTGACTTTC
CDR3 protein: CAYLTGTGGSGANVLTF
J gene: TRBJ2-6
V gene: TRBV30
D gene: TRBD1
clone size: .

CDR3 DNA: TGTGCCAGCAGCCGAGGGGACAGCGCCTACGAGCAGTACTTC
CDR3 protein: CASSRGDSAYEQYF
J gene: TRBJ2-7
V gene: TRBV11-2
D gene: TRBD1
clone size: .

CDR3 DNA: TGTGCCAGCAGTCGGCAAACCGGGGAGACCCAGTACTTC
CDR3 protein: CASSRQTGETQYF
J gene: TRBJ2-5
V gene: TRBV27
D gene: .
clone size: .

CDR3 DNA: TGCGCCAGCAGCCAAGAGGAGAACACCGGGGAGCTGTTTTTT
CDR3 protein: CASSQEENTGELFF
J gene: TRBJ2-2
V gene: TRBV4-1
D gene: .
clone size: few

CDR3 DNA: TGTGCCAGCAGTGAAGCGCGACAGGGAGGTGGCTACACCTTC
CDR3 protein: CASSEARQGGGYTF
J gene: TRBJ1-2
V gene: TRBV2
D gene: TRBD1
clone size: .

CDR3 DNA: TGCGCCAGCAGCCAAGAAGGACAGGGGATGGCTGAAGCTTTCTTT
CDR3 protein: CASSQEGQGMAEAFF
J gene: TRBJ1-1
V gene: TRBV4-3
D gene: TRBD1
clone size: .

CDR3 DNA: TGTGCCAGCAGCTTAGGGATGGGTTCGGAGGAAAAACTGTTTTTT
CDR3 protein: CASSLGMGSEEKLFF
J gene: TRBJ1-4
V gene: TRBV7-8
D gene: .
clone size: .

CDR3 DNA: TGTGCCAGCAGCTTCGGGGAGTACCAAGAGACCCAGTACTTC
CDR3 protein: CASSFGEYQETQYF
J gene: TRBJ2-5
V gene: TRBV7-9
D gene: .
clone size: .